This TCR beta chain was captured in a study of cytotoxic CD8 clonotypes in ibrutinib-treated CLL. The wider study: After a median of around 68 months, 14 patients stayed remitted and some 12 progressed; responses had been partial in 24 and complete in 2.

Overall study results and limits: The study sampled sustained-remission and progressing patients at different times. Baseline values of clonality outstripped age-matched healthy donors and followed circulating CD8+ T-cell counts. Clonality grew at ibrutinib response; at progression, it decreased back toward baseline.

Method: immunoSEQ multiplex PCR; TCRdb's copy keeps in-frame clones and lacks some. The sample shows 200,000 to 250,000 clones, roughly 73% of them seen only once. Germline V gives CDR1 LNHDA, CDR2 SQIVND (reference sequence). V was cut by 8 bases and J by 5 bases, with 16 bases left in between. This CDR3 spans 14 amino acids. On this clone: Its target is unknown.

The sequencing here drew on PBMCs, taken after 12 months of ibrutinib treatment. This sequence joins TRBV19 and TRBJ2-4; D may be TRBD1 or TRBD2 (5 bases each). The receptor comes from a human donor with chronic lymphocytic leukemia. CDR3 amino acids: CASCRTRGQNIQYF. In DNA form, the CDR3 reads TGTGCCAGTTGCAGAACTAGGGGCCAAAACATTCAGTACTTC.